This T cell receptor beta chain is from a study of control samples from healthy donors and cancer patients. The assay was immunoSEQ multiplex PCR, and TCRdb's table has in-frame clones only and misses some. The sample lists tens of thousands of clones, roughly nine tenths occurring once. CDR3 length: 14 residues. Losses at the gene ends were 4 bases for V and 3 bases for J; bases not matched to a gene: 3. Looked up from germline, CDR1 is SGHRS and CDR2 is YFSETQ. This sequence was found in a man aged 60-69 years with colorectal cancer. V gene TRBV5-1 combines with J gene TRBJ2-3, with 9 positions matching TRBD1. The specimen was PBMCs. CDR3 nucleotide sequence: TGCGCCAGCAGCCCCGGACAGGGGACAGATACGCAGTATTTT. Translation gives CASSPGQGTDTQYF.